This T cell receptor beta chain emerged from a study of shared clonotypes between healthy human individuals. A word on this clone: Antigen unknown.

Whole-study results and caveats: When naive CD4 clonotypes were compared across a few donors, approximately 4.9% were shared.

Deep-level settings were used for running the assay. The method was immunoSEQ multiplex PCR; TCRdb's version includes in-frame clones alone and lacks a portion of them. The sample includes 700,000 to 950,000 clones, around 96% of them seen just once. Naive CD8 isolation took CD45RO-negative cells positively selected for CCR7 and excluded terminally differentiated effector memory CD45RA+ cells. The donors, all of them Caucasian adults, lived in Nashville, Tennessee. The sequenced material came from naive CD8+ T cells sorted from blood. This TCR came from a man aged 30 to 45 in good health.

CDR3 in amino acids: CASSFPSQGAGSGRAPDTQYF. Here the CDR3 DNA reads TGTGCCAGCAGTTTCCCATCACAGGGGGCAGGTAGCGGGAGGGCCCCAGATACGCAGTATTTT. The chain employs TRBV27 and TRBJ2-3, with TRBD2 identical over 11 bases. CDR1 and CDR2 from the germline V gene are MNHEY and SMNVEV (reference sequence). The CDR3 spans 21 residues. The junction had 21 bases not matched to a gene; V was cut back by 3 bases and J by 4 bases.